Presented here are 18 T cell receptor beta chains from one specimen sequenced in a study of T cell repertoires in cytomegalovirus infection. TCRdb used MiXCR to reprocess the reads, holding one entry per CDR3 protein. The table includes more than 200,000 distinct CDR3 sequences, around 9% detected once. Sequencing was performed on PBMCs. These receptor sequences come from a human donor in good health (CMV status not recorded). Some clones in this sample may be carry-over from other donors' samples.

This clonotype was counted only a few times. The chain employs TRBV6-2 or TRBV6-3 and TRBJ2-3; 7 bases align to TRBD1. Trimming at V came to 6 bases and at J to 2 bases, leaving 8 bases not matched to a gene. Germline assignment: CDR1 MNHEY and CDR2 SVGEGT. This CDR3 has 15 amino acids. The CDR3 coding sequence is TGTGCCAGCAGGTCGTCAGGGGGATTCACAGATACGCAGTATTTT. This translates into CASRSSGGFTDTQYF.

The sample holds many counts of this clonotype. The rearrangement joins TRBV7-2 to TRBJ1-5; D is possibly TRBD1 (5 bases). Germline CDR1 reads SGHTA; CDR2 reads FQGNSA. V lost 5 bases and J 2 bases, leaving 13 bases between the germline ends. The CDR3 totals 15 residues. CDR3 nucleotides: TGTGCCAGCAGCCCCGGGGCAATAGGCAATCAGCCCCAGCATTTT. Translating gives CASSPGAIGNQPQHF.

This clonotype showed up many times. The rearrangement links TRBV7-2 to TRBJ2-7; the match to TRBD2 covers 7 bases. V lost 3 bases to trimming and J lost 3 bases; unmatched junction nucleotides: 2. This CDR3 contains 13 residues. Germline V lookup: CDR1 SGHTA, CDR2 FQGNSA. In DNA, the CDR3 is TGTGCCAGCAGCTTTGGGGGGGGCTACGAGCAGTACTTC. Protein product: CASSFGGGYEQYF.

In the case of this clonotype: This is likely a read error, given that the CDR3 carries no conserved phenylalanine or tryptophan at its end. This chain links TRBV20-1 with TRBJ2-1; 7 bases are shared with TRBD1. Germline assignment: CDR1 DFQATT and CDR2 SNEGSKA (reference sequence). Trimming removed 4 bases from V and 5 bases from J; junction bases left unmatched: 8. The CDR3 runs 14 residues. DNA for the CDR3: TGCAGTGCTAAACCGGGACAGCACAACAATGAGCAGTTCTCC. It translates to CSAKPGQHNNEQFS.

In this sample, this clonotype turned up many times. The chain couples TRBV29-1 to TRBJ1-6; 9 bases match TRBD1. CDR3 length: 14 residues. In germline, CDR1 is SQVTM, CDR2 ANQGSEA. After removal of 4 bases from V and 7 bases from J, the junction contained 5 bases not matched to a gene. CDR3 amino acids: CSVAGTGLNSPLHF. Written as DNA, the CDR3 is TGCAGCGTTGCTGGGACAGGGCTCAATTCACCCCTCCACTTT.

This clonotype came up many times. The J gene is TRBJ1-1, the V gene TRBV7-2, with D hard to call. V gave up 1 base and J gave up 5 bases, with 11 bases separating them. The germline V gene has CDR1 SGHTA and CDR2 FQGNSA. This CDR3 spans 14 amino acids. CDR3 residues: CASSLVWAVTEAFF. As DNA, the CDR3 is TGTGCCAGCAGCTTAGTATGGGCAGTGACTGAAGCTTTCTTT.

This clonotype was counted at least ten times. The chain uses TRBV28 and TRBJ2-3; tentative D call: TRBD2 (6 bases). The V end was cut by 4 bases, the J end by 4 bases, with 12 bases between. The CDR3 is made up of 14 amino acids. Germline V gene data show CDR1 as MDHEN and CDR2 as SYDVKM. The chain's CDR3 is CASSSRDSADTQYF. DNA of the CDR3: TGTGCCAGCAGTTCCCGGGACTCAGCAGATACGCAGTATTTT. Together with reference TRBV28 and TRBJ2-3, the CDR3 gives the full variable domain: DVKVTQSSRYLVKRTGEKVFLECVQDMDHENMFWYRQDPGLGLRLIYFSYDVKMKEKGDIPEGYSVSREKKERFSLILESASTNQTSMYLCASSSRDSADTQYFGPGTRLTVL.

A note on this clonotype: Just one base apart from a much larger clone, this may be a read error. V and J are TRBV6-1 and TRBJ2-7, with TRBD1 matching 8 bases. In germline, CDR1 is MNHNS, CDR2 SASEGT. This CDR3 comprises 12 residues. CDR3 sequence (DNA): TGTGCCGGACAGGGACGGTACTACGAGCAGCACTTC. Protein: CAGQGRYYEQHF.

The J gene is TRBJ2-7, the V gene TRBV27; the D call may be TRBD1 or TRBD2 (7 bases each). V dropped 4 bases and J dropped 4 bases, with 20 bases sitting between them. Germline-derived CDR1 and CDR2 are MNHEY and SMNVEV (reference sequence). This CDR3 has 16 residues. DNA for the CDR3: TGTGCCAGCAGTTCCCGAAGGGGAGGGGGCCCTTACGAGCAGTACTTC. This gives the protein CASSSRRGGGPYEQYF.

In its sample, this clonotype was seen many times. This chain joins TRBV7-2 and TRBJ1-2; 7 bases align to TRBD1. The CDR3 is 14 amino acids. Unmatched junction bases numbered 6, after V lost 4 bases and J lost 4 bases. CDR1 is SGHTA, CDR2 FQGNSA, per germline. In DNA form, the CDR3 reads TGTGCCAGCAGCTCGAACAGGGGAAGCTATGGCTACACCTTC. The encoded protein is CASSSNRGSYGYTF.

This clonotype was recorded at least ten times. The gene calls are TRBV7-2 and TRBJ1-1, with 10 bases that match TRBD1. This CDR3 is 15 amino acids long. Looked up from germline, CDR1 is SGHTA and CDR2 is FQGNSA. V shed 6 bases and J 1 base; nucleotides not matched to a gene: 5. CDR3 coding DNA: TGTGCCAGCAGTTTCCGGACAGGGGGGAACACTGAAGCTTTCTTT. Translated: CASSFRTGGNTEAFF. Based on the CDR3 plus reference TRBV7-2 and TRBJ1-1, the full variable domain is GAGVSQSPSNKVTEKGKDVELRCDPISGHTALYWYRQSLGQGLEFLIYFQGNSAPDKSGLPSDRFSAERTGGSVSTLTIQRTQQEDSAVYLCASSFRTGGNTEAFFGQGTRLTVV.

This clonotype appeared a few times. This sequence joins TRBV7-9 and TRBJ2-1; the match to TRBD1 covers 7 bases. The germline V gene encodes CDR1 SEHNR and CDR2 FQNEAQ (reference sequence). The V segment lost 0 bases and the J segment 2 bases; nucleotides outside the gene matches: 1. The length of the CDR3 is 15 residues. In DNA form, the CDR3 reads TGTGCCAGCAGCTTAGCCACAGGGGCCTACAATGAGCAGTTCTTC. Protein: CASSLATGAYNEQFF.

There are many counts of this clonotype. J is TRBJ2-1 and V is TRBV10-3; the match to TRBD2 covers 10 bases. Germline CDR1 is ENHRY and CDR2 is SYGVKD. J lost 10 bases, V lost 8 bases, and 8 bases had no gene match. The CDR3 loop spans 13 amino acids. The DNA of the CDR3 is TGTGCCATCGGCCTAGCGGGAGCATGGGAGCAGTTCTTC. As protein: CAIGLAGAWEQFF.

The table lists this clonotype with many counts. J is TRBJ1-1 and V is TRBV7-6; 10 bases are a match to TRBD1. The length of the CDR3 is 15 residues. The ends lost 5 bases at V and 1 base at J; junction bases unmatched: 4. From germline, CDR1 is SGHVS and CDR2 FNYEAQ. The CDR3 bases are TGTGCCAGCAGCAAACGGGACAGGGGGAACACTGAAGCTTTCTTT. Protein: CASSKRDRGNTEAFF.

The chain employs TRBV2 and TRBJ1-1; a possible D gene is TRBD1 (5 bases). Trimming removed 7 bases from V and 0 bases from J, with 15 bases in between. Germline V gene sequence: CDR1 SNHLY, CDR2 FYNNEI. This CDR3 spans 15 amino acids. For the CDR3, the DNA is TGTGCCAGCATGGGGGGTAAAGCTCTGAACACTGAAGCTTTCTTT. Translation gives CASMGGKALNTEAFF.

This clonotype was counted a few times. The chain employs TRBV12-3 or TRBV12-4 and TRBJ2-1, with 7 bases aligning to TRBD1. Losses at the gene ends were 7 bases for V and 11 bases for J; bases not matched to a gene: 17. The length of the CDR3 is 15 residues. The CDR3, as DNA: TGTGCCAGCACTCACCCGGGACAGACGTATAGCCAGCAGTTCTTC. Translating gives CASTHPGQTYSQQFF.

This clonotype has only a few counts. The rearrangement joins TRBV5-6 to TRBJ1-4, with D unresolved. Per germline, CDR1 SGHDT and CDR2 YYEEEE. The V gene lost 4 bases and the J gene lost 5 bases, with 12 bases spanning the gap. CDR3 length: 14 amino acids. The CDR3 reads CASSAADRNEKLFF. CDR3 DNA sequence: TGTGCCAGCAGCGCGGCGGATCGAAATGAAAAACTGTTTTTT.

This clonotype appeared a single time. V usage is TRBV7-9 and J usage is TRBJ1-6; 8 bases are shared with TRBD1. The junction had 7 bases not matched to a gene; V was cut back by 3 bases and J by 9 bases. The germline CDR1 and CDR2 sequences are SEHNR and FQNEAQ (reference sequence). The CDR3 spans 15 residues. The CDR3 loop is CASSFDRGNSSPLHF. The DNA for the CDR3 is TGTGCCAGCAGCTTCGACAGGGGTAATAGTTCACCCCTCCACTTT.